This T cell receptor (beta chain) is drawn from a study of cytomegalovirus exposure and HLA in healthy donors. For the study at large: Genotyping of 400 or so donors showed that about 79% belonged to the Caucasian-associated ancestry cluster. The study, taken as a whole, reports: Presence/absence comparisons presumed near-even sequencing depth among donors.

Germline V lookup: CDR1 MNHEY, CDR2 SMNVEV (reference sequence). V was cut by 6 bases and J by 5 bases, with 20 bases left in between. This CDR3 comprises 15 residues. The PCR made use of 60 Vbeta and 13 Jbeta primers. As processed by the authors: In a later analysis, around 12 million of about 80 million unique beta chains occurred in at least two donors. The assay was immunoSEQ multiplex PCR, and TCRdb's table has in-frame clones only and misses some. The DNA gave D and trimming, while V, J and clone size come from that table. Of a few hundred thousand clones detected, around 81% appear once; the ten largest clones hold about 8%. These donors counted as nominally healthy when sampled, but unrecorded immune exposures were likely. Notes on this clone: What it binds is unknown.

The source of this sequence is a woman aged 55-69 years in good health and CMV-seropositive. The J gene is TRBJ2-7, the V gene TRBV27; maybe TRBD2 (5 bases). Sequencing was carried out using PBMCs. CDR3 loop: CASRRAEGQMHEQYF. The CDR3 bases are TGTGCCAGCAGGCGAGCCGAGGGCCAGATGCACGAGCAGTACTTC.